Included here is one TCR beta chain sequence, with context. This clonotype was found a few times. Its antigen remains undetermined. No per-base quality is available; no much larger clone lies one base away. CDR1 and CDR2, looked up from the germline V gene, are WSHSY and SAAADI. The trim is 6 bases for V and 8 bases for J, with a gap of 26 bases between the germline ends. Reading from cysteine to phenylalanine, the CDR3 counts 17 amino acids. Of all the DNA, just the CDR3 is kept, 51 bases in frame from base 1. This specimen comes from a study of response to subunit inactivated influenza vaccine (dated by TCRdb to the late 2010s). Some background on the complete study: The study used deep quantitative T cell receptor repertoire profiling to track responses to a trivalent subunit inactivated influenza vaccine.

The library came from RT-PCR. Sequenced using an Illumina HiSeq 2500. TCRdb cleaned the public reads at Q25 with fastp, built clones with MiXCR and kept in-frame beta chains. Rows merge per CDR3 protein into single entries with the most common DNA and genes. For this sample the table gives around 490,000 distinct CDR3 sequences, of which approximately 7.7% were detected only once. Jointly, the top ten make up over 10% of the sample. Points the paper makes about the study in general: The authors proposed that each seasonal influenza vaccination may bring in only a limited number of new T cells.

The receptor was derived from a man in his fifties or sixties who received an inactivated influenza vaccine. Donor details come from another sample of the same person, matched by shared clones. This receptor chain uses TRBV10-2 and TRBJ2-1; a tentative D match to TRBD2 spans 5 bases. Sequenced here: PBMCs from blood, sampled around 25 months after vaccination. The bases are TGCGCCAGCAGGGGGTCTGGAGGTCCCAAAGGCGCATATGAGCAGTTCTTC. This codes for CASRGSGGPKGAYEQFF.